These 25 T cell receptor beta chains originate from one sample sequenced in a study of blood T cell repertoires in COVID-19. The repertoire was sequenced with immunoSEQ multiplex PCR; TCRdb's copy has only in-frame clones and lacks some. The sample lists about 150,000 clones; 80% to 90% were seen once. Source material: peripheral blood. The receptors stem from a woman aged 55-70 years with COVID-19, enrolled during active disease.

This CDR3 is CATSTRQGAGSPLHF. Written as DNA, the CDR3 is TGTGCCACCAGCACCAGACAGGGGGCTGGGTCACCCCTCCACTTT. V gene TRBV15 combines with J gene TRBJ1-6; 10 bases match TRBD1. The CDR3 spans 15 residues. Germline V CDR1 and CDR2: LNHNV, YYDKDF (reference sequence). Germline trimming cut 4 bases from V and 10 bases from J; bases unmatched to any gene: 7.

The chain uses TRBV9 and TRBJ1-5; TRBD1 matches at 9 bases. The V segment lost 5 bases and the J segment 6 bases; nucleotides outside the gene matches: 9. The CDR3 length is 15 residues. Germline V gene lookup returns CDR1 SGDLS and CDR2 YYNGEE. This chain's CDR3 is CASSLTGGAGQPQHF. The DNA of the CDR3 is TGTGCCAGCAGTCTCACAGGGGGCGCAGGTCAGCCCCAGCATTTT.

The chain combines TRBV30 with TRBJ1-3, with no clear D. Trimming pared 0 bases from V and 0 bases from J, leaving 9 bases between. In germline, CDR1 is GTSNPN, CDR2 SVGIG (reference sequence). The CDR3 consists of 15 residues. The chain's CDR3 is CAWSVPTTSGNTIYF. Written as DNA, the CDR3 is TGTGCCTGGAGTGTACCCACAACCTCTGGAAACACCATATATTTT.

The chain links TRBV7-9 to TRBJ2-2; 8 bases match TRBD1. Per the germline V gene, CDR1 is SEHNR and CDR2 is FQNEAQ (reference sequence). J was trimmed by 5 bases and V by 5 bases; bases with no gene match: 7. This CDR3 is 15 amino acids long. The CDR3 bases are TGTGCCAGCAGCCCGACAGGGGTGGCTACCGGGGAGCTGTTTTTT. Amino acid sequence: CASSPTGVATGELFF.

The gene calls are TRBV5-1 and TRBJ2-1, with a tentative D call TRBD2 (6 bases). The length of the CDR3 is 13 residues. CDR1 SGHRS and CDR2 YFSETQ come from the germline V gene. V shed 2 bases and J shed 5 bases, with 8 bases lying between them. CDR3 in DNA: TGCGCCAGCAGCTTTCCGGGAGACAATGAGCAGTTCTTC. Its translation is CASSFPGDNEQFF. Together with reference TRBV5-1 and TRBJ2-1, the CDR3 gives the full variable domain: KAGVTQTPRYLIKTRGQQVTLSCSPISGHRSVSWYQQTPGQGLQFLFEYFSETQRNKGNFPGRFSGRQFSNSRSEMNVSTLELGDSALYLCASSFPGDNEQFFGPGTRLTVL.

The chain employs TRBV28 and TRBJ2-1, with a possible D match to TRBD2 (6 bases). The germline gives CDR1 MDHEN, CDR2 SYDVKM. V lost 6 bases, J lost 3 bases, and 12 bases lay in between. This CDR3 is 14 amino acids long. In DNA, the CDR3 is TGTGCCAGCAGCCCGACTAGAAACTACAATGAGCAGTTCTTC. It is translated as CASSPTRNYNEQFF.

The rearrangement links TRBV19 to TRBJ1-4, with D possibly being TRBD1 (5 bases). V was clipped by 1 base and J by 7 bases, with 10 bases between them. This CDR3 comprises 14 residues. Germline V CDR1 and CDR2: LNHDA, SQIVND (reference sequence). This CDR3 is CASSIGRGSEKLFF. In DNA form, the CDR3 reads TGTGCCAGTAGTATAGGAAGGGGAAGTGAAAAACTGTTTTTT.

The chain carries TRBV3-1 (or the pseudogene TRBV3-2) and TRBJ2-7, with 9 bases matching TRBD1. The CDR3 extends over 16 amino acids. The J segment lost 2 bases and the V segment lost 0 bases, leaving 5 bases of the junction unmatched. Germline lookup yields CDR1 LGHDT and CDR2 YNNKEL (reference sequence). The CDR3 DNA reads TGTGCCAGCAGCCAAGACGGGGGGACAGGGACCTACGAGCAGTACTTC. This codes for CASSQDGGTGTYEQYF.

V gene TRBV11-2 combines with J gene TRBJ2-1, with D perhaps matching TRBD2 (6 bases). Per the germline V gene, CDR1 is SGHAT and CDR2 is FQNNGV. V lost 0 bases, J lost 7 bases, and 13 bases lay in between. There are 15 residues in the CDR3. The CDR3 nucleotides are TGTGCCAGCAGCTTAGAGGCGGGACTGCATAATGAGCAGTTCTTC. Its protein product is CASSLEAGLHNEQFF. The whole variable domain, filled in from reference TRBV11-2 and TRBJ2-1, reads EAGVAQSPRYKIIEKRQSVAFWCNPISGHATLYWYQQILGQGPKLLIQFQNNGVVDDSQLPKDRFSAERLKGVDSTLKIQPAKLEDSAVYLCASSLEAGLHNEQFFGPGTRLTVL.

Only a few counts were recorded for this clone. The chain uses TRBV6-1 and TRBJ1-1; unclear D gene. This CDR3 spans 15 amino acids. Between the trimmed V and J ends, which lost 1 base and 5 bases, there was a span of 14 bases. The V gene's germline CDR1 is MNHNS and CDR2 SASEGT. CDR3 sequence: CASSEGPGGSTEAFF. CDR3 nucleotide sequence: TGTGCCAGCAGTGAAGGGCCAGGAGGGAGTACTGAAGCTTTCTTT.

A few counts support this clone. The CDR3 protein is CASSLVRTSDSTDTQYF. The DNA for the CDR3 is TGTGCCAGCAGCCTGGTGAGAACTAGCGATAGCACAGATACGCAGTATTTT. The chain carries TRBV5-5 and TRBJ2-3; 7 positions match TRBD2. The CDR3 is 17 residues long. Unmatched junction bases numbered 11, after V lost 4 bases and J lost 0 bases. The germline gives CDR1 SGHKS, CDR2 YYEKEE (reference sequence).

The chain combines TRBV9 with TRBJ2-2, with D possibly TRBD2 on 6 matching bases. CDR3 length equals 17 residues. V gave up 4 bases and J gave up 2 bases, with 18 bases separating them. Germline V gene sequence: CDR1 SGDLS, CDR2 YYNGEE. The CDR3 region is CASSQLGGSGNTGELFF. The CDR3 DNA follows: TGTGCCAGCAGCCAGTTGGGGGGATCCGGAAACACCGGGGAGCTGTTTTTT.

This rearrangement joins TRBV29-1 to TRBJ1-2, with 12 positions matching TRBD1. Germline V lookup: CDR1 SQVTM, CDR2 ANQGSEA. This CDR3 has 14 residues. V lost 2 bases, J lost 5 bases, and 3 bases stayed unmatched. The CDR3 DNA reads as TGCAGCGTTGAACGGGACAGGGGGCAATATGGCTACACCTTC. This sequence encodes CSVERDRGQYGYTF.

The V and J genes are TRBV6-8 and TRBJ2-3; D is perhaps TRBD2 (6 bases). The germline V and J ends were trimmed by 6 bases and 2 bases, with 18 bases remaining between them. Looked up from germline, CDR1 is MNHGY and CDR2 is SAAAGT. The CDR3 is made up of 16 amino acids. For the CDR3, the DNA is TGTGCCAGCAGAAGCTCGGGAGAAAAAGTCACAGATACGCAGTATTTT. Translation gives CASRSSGEKVTDTQYF.

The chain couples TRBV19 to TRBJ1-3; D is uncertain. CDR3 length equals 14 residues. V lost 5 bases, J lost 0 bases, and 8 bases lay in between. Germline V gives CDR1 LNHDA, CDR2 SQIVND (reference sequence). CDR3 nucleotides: TGTGCCAGTAGTGTACAGAGCTCTGGAAACACCATATATTTT. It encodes CASSVQSSGNTIYF.

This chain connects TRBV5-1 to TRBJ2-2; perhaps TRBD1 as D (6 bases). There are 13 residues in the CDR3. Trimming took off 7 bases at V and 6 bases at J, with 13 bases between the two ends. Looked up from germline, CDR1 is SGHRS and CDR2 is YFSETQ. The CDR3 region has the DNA TGCGCCAGCCGTCCAGGGGCCGCCGGGGAGCTGTTTTTT. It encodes CASRPGAAGELFF.

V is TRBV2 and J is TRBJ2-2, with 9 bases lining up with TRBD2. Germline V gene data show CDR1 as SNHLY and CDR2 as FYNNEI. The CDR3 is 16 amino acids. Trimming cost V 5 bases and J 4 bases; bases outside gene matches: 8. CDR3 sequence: CASSSRTSVGTGELFF. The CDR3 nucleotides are TGTGCCAGCAGTTCGAGGACTAGCGTGGGCACCGGGGAGCTGTTTTTT.

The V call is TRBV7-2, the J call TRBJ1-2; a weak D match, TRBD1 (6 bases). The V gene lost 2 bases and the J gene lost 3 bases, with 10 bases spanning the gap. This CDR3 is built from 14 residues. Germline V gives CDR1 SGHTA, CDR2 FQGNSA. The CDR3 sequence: CASSLNPGDYGYTF. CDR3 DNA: TGTGCCAGCAGCTTAAATCCAGGGGACTATGGCTACACCTTC.

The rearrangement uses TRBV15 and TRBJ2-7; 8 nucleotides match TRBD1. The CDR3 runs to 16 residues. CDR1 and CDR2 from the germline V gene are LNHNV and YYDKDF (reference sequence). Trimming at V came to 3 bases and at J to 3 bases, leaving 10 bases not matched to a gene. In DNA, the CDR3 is TGTGCCACCAGCAGCTTCGGACAGGGAAGTGACTACGAGCAGTACTTC. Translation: CATSSFGQGSDYEQYF. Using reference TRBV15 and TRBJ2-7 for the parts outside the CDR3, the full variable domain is DAMVIQNPRYQVTQFGKPVTLSCSQTLNHNVMYWYQQKSSQAPKLLFHYYDKDFNNEADTPDNFQSRRPNTSFCFLDIRSPGLGDTAMYLCATSSFGQGSDYEQYFGPGTRLTVT.

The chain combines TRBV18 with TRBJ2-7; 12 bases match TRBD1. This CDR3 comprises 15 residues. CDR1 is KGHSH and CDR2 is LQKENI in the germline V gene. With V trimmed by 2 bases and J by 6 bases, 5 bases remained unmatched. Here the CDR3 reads CASSPRRDRGPEQYF. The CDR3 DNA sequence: TGTGCCAGCTCACCAAGGAGGGACAGGGGGCCCGAGCAGTACTTC.

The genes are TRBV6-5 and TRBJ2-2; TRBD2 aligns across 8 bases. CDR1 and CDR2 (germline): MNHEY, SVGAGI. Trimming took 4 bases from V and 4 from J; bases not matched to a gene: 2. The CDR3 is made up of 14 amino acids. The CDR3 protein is CASSLAGFTGELFF. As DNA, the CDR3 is TGTGCCAGCAGTTTAGCGGGATTCACCGGGGAGCTGTTTTTT.

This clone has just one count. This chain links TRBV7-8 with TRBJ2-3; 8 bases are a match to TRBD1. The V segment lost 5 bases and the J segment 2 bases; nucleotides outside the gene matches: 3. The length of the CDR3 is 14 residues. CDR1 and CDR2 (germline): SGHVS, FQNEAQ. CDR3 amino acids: CASSRTGFTDTQYF. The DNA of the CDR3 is TGTGCCAGCAGCCGGACAGGGTTCACAGATACGCAGTATTTT.

The CDR3, as DNA: TGTGCCAGTAGTATGGGCGGGACCATAAATTCACCCCTCCACTTT. This encodes CASSMGGTINSPLHF. J is TRBJ1-6 and V is TRBV19; maybe TRBD1 (5 bases). Trimming left V 3 bases short and J 7 bases short, with 13 bases between. The CDR3 is 15 residues long. Germline assignment: CDR1 LNHDA and CDR2 SQIVND (reference sequence).

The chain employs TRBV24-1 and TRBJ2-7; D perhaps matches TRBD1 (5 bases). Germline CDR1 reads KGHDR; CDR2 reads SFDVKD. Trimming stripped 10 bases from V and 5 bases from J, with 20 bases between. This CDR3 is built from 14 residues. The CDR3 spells CATSPAGKSHEQYF. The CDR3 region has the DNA TGTGCCACTTCCCCGGCAGGGAAGTCCCACGAGCAGTACTTC.

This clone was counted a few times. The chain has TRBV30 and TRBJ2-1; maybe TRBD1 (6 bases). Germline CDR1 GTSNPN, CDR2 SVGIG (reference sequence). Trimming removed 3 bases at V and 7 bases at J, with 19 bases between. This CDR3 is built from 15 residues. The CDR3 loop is CAWRRQGPIGNEQFF. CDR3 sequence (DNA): TGTGCCTGGAGGAGGCAGGGGCCGATTGGAAATGAGCAGTTCTTC.